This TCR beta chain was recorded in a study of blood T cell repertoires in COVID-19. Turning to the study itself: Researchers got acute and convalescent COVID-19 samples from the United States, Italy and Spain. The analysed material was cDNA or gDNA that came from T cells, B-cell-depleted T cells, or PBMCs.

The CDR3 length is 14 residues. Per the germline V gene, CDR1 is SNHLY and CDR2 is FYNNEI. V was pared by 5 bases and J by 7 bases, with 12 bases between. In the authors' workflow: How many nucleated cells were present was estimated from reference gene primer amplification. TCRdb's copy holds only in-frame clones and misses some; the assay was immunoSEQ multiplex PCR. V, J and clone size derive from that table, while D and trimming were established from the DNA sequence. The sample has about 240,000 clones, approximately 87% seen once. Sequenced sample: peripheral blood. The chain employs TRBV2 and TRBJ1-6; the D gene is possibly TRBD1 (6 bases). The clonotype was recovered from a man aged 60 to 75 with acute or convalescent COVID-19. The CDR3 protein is CASSSQGRNSPLHF. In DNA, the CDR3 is TGTGCCAGCAGTTCACAGGGACGGAATTCACCCCTCCACTTT. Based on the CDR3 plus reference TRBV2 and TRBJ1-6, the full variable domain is EPEVTQTPSHQVTQMGQEVILRCVPISNHLYFYWYRQILGQKVEFLVSFYNNEISEKSEIFDDQFSVERPDGSNFTLKIRSTKLEDSAMYFCASSSQGRNSPLHFGNGTRLTVT.